This TCR beta chain was captured in a study of CD8+CD57+ T cells in acquired aplastic anemia. Genomic DNA was employed as the template in profiling TCR beta VDJ and CDR3. TCRdb itself ran the reads through MiXCR, one entry per CDR3 protein. The sample holds some 200,000 distinct CDR3 sequences, more than 55% seen once. All sequencing subjects had displayed CD8+CD57+ cell expansion on flow cytometry. The germline V gene has CDR1 SEHNR and CDR2 FQNEAQ (reference sequence). The V segment lost 1 base and the J segment 11 bases; nucleotides outside the gene matches: 40. The CDR3 contains 24 residues. The chain joins TRBV7-9 to TRBJ1-1; TRBD1 matches 7 bases. The sequencing sample was made of sorted CD4+, CD8+, or CD8+CD57+ T cells (not recorded which) from PBMCs. The clonotype comes from a human donor with aplastic anemia. The DNA of the CDR3 is TGTGCCAGCAGCTTAGATGCCGGCCAAAGGAGGGCGACTAGCGCGGGACAGCCCAACCACGGCGCTTTCTTT. Amino acids: CASSLDAGQRRATSAGQPNHGAFF.